Only a few counts were recorded for the clone carrying this T cell receptor (beta chain). Data came from immunoSEQ multiplex PCR; TCRdb stores just in-frame clones and leaves some out. This table holds about 160,000 clones, around 83% found once. The record originates from a study of blood T cell repertoires in COVID-19. Study overall: PBMCs, B-cell-depleted T cells, or T cells were the source of the cDNA or gDNA that made up the material.

The V segment lost 3 bases and the J segment 4 bases; nucleotides outside the gene matches: 4. The CDR3 is 15 amino acids. Germline V lookup: CDR1 SGHTA, CDR2 FQGNSA. Sequencing input: peripheral blood. The rearrangement joins TRBV7-2 to TRBJ2-1; 9 bases are shared with TRBD2. The TCR sequence derives from a man between 40 and 49 years old with acute or convalescent COVID-19. Written as DNA, the CDR3 is TGTGCCAGCAGCTTCACTAGCGGGCATTACAATGAGCAGTTCTTC. It codes for CASSFTSGHYNEQFF.